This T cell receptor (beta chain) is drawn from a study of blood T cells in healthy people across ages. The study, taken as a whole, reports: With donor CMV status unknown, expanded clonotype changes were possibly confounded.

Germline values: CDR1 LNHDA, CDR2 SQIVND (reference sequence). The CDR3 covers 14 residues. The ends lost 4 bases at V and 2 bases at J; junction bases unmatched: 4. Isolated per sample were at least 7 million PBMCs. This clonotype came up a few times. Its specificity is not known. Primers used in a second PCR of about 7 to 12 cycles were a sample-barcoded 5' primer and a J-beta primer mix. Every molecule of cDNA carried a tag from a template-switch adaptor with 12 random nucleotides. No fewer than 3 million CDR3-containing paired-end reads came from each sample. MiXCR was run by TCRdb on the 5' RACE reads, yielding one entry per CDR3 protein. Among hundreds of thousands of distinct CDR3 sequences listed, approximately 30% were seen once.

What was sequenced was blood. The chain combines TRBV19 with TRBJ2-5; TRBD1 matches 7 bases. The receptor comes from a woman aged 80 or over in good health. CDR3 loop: CASSTTGQQETQYF. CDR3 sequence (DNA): TGTGCCAGTAGTACCACGGGACAGCAAGAGACCCAGTACTTC.